This passage covers 3 T cell receptor beta chains from one sample sequenced in a study of shared clonotypes between healthy human individuals. Libraries were prepared by immunoSEQ multiplex PCR; TCRdb keeps only in-frame clonotypes and omits some of them. The data contain about 1,500,000 clones, roughly 96% of them singletons. Sequencing was performed on naive CD4+ T cells sorted from blood. The subset is: CD45RA+ positively selected. The receptors stem from a man between 25 and 39 years old in good health.

The chain links TRBV1 to TRBJ1-5; TRBD1, the table's D call, was not compared with the DNA. TRBV1 is classified as a pseudogene. The CDR3 totals 14 residues. This chain's CDR3 is CTSSLLRVWQPQHF. CDR3 DNA: TGCACCAGCAGCCTACTCAGGGTGTGGCAGCCCCAGCATTTT.

V usage is TRBV7-9 and J usage is TRBJ2-7; 13 nucleotides align to TRBD2. CDR3 size: 15 residues. The germline CDR1 and CDR2 sequences are SEHNR and FQNEAQ (reference sequence). J gave up 8 bases and V 5 bases, and 9 bases lay outside the gene matches. The CDR3 is CASSQVGLAGPQQYF. CDR3 sequence (DNA): TGTGCCAGCAGCCAAGTGGGACTAGCGGGACCACAGCAGTACTTC.

The V gene is TRBV25-1, the J gene TRBJ2-1; TRBD2 aligns across 7 bases. The CDR3 covers 16 residues. J lost 5 bases, V lost 1 base, and 8 bases had no gene match. CDR1 and CDR2 (germline): MGHDK, SYGVNS. The CDR3 DNA follows: TGTGCCAGCAGTGAATGGGTGGGAGGGCCCCACAATGAGCAGTTCTTC. Translation: CASSEWVGGPHNEQFF.